These T cell receptor beta chains were read from a single sample in a study of T cell responses to AZD1222 COVID-19 vaccine. Using immunoSEQ multiplex PCR, the repertoire was profiled, and TCRdb retains in-frame clones only, with some absent. In the table there are some 110,000 clones, about 89% of which are singletons. The sequences come from peripheral blood, collected on day 0 of AZD1222 vaccination. These receptors were taken from an adult in good health. Each CDR3 is given with its conserved first and last residue. D genes are given only for firm matches. For some rows the clone size is stated as once, few or many, or as a class when expanded; others skip it.

j_call: TRBJ1-2
d_call: TRBD1
clone_size: .
v_call: TRBV4-1
cdr3_nt: TGCGCCAGCAGCCAAGTAAAGGGGGCGACCTATGGCTACACCTTC
cdr3_aa: CASSQVKGATYGYTF

j_call: TRBJ1-5
d_call: TRBD1
clone_size: .
v_call: TRBV7-2
cdr3_nt: TGTGCCAGCAGCCAGGGGGTACGTCAGCCCCAGCATTTT
cdr3_aa: CASSQGVRQPQHF

j_call: TRBJ2-5
d_call: .
clone_size: .
v_call: TRBV3-1/TRBV3-2
cdr3_nt: TGTGCCAGCAGCCAAGACTCCACCAGGGGTAGTGAGACCCAGTACTTC
cdr3_aa: CASSQDSTRGSETQYF

j_call: TRBJ2-7
d_call: TRBD1
clone_size: .
v_call: TRBV6-5
cdr3_nt: TGTGCCAGCAGTAGTAGACAGGGCCCCTACGAGCAGTACTTC
cdr3_aa: CASSSRQGPYEQYF

j_call: TRBJ2-2
d_call: .
clone_size: .
v_call: TRBV18
cdr3_nt: TGTGCCAGCTCACCACGGGGTGGGACTTCGAACACCGGGGAGCTGTTTTTT
cdr3_aa: CASSPRGGTSNTGELFF

j_call: TRBJ1-5
d_call: TRBD1
clone_size: .
v_call: TRBV6-6
cdr3_nt: TGTGCCAGCAGTTACCTTCACCTGGGACAGGGAGGGACCCAGCATTTT
cdr3_aa: CASSYLHLGQGGTQHF

j_call: TRBJ1-4
d_call: .
clone_size: .
v_call: TRBV5-6
cdr3_nt: TGTGCCAGCAGCTTGGGACAGCTAAATGAAAAACTGTTTTTT
cdr3_aa: CASSLGQLNEKLFF

j_call: TRBJ2-5
d_call: TRBD2
clone_size: .
v_call: TRBV7-6
cdr3_nt: TGTGCCAGCAGCCTAAGCAGACTAGCACAAGAGACCCAGTACTTC
cdr3_aa: CASSLSRLAQETQYF

j_call: TRBJ2-7
d_call: TRBD1
clone_size: .
v_call: TRBV29-1
cdr3_nt: TGCAGCGTTCGGGACAGAACCTACGAGCAGTACTTC
cdr3_aa: CSVRDRTYEQYF

j_call: TRBJ2-1
d_call: TRBD2
clone_size: once
v_call: TRBV4-1
cdr3_nt: TGCGCCAGCAGCCAAGATACCTTATGGGGGGGTAGGCCACGAGACAATGAGCAGTTCTTC
cdr3_aa: CASSQDTLWGGRPRDNEQFF

j_call: TRBJ2-1
d_call: TRBD2
clone_size: .
v_call: TRBV11-2
cdr3_nt: TGTGCCAGCAGCCCACTCCAGCGGGGGAATGAGCAGTTCTTC
cdr3_aa: CASSPLQRGNEQFF

j_call: TRBJ1-4
d_call: .
clone_size: once
v_call: TRBV18
cdr3_nt: TGTGCCAGCTCACCTCCTAACAGTAGAGGGGATGAAAAACTGTTTTTT
cdr3_aa: CASSPPNSRGDEKLFF

j_call: TRBJ1-4
d_call: .
clone_size: .
v_call: TRBV6-1
cdr3_nt: TGTGCCAGCAGTGAATTCACAGGGTCCATGGAAAAACTGTTTTTT
cdr3_aa: CASSEFTGSMEKLFF

j_call: TRBJ1-6
d_call: .
clone_size: .
v_call: TRBV6-1
cdr3_nt: TGTGCCAGCAGTGAAGCTCCAGGGAATAATTCACCCCTCCACTTT
cdr3_aa: CASSEAPGNNSPLHF

j_call: TRBJ2-7
d_call: .
clone_size: .
v_call: TRBV20-1
cdr3_nt: TGCAGTTTCCGGGACTCCACTCGGCAGTACTTC
cdr3_aa: CSFRDSTRQYF

j_call: TRBJ1-2
d_call: TRBD1
clone_size: few
v_call: TRBV13
cdr3_nt: TGTGCCAGCAGCCCCAGGGGGTCTTCTGGCTACACCTTC
cdr3_aa: CASSPRGSSGYTF

j_call: TRBJ2-3
d_call: .
clone_size: .
v_call: TRBV2
cdr3_nt: TGTGCCAGCAGGGGCCCGGGGAGAGGCGCGGATACGCAGTATTTT
cdr3_aa: CASRGPGRGADTQYF

j_call: TRBJ2-5
d_call: .
clone_size: .
v_call: TRBV6-5
cdr3_nt: TGTGCCAGCAGCACCGGGACGGTACAAGAGACCCAGTACTTC
cdr3_aa: CASSTGTVQETQYF

j_call: TRBJ1-2
d_call: .
clone_size: .
v_call: TRBV30
cdr3_nt: TGTGCCTGGAGCCCCACGGGGCGAACCGGAGGGCCTCTCTATGGCTACACCTTC
cdr3_aa: CAWSPTGRTGGPLYGYTF

j_call: TRBJ2-4
d_call: .
clone_size: .
v_call: TRBV3-1/TRBV3-2
cdr3_nt: TGTGCCAGCAGCCAAACCGACAGATTCCCCAAAAACATTCAGTACTTC
cdr3_aa: CASSQTDRFPKNIQYF

j_call: TRBJ2-5
d_call: .
clone_size: .
v_call: TRBV18
cdr3_nt: TGTGCCAGCTCACGCTACGTTGCAGGGGAAGAGACCCAGTACTTC
cdr3_aa: CASSRYVAGEETQYF

j_call: TRBJ2-7
d_call: TRBD1
clone_size: .
v_call: TRBV27
cdr3_nt: TGTGCCAGCAGTCTGGGCGCAGGGGGCCACTACGAGCAGTACTTC
cdr3_aa: CASSLGAGGHYEQYF

j_call: TRBJ2-5
d_call: .
clone_size: .
v_call: TRBV3-1/TRBV3-2
cdr3_nt: TGTGCCAGCAGCCAACCGTGGGCAAAAGAGACCCAGTACTTC
cdr3_aa: CASSQPWAKETQYF

j_call: TRBJ2-3
d_call: .
clone_size: .
v_call: TRBV9
cdr3_nt: TGTGCCAGCAGCGCCTTTGGGGTGGTCACAGATACGCAGTATTTT
cdr3_aa: CASSAFGVVTDTQYF

j_call: TRBJ2-7
d_call: .
clone_size: .
v_call: TRBV5-6
cdr3_nt: TGTGCCAGCAGGGCGAGCCGGCGGGACCCCTACGAGCAGTACTTC
cdr3_aa: CASRASRRDPYEQYF

j_call: TRBJ1-4
d_call: TRBD1
clone_size: .
v_call: TRBV19
cdr3_nt: TGTGCCAGTGAGGGACAGGGGTACGCGACTAATGAAAAACTGTTTTTT
cdr3_aa: CASEGQGYATNEKLFF

j_call: TRBJ2-1
d_call: .
clone_size: .
v_call: TRBV9
cdr3_nt: TGTGCCAGCAGCCTGAGCGTAGCGGCTTACAATGAGCAGTTCTTC
cdr3_aa: CASSLSVAAYNEQFF

j_call: TRBJ1-1
d_call: TRBD1
clone_size: .
v_call: TRBV6-5
cdr3_nt: TGTGCCAGCCGTCGGACAGGCCGAGGGTCTGAAGCTTTCTTT
cdr3_aa: CASRRTGRGSEAFF

j_call: TRBJ1-1
d_call: .
clone_size: .
v_call: TRBV7-6
cdr3_nt: TGTGCCAGCAGCGTAACGGGGGTAGAGAGGTACACTGAAGCTTTCTTT
cdr3_aa: CASSVTGVERYTEAFF

j_call: TRBJ1-2
d_call: TRBD1
clone_size: .
v_call: TRBV27
cdr3_nt: TGTGCCAGCAGTCCCAGGGGGCCGGACTATGGCTACACCTTC
cdr3_aa: CASSPRGPDYGYTF

j_call: TRBJ1-5
d_call: .
clone_size: once
v_call: TRBV5-1
cdr3_nt: TGCGCCAGCAGCTTGGGGGGCCCCCGGCAGCCCCAGCATTTT
cdr3_aa: CASSLGGPRQPQHF

j_call: TRBJ2-2
d_call: TRBD1
clone_size: .
v_call: TRBV4-1
cdr3_nt: TGCGCCAGCAGCCAGACCGGGACAGGGAACACCGGGGAGCTGTTTTTT
cdr3_aa: CASSQTGTGNTGELFF

j_call: TRBJ2-3
d_call: .
clone_size: .
v_call: TRBV7-8
cdr3_nt: TGTGCCAGCAGCTTCGACACAGATACGCAGTATTTT
cdr3_aa: CASSFDTDTQYF

j_call: TRBJ1-1
d_call: .
clone_size: once
v_call: TRBV11-2
cdr3_nt: TGTGCCAGCAGCTCATGGGACCCCACTGAAGCTTTCTTT
cdr3_aa: CASSSWDPTEAFF

j_call: TRBJ2-2
d_call: .
clone_size: once
v_call: TRBV5-1
cdr3_nt: TGCGCCAGCAGCTCGCGGGCGTCGAACACCGGGGAGCTGTTTTTT
cdr3_aa: CASSSRASNTGELFF

j_call: TRBJ1-1
d_call: TRBD1
clone_size: .
v_call: TRBV5-1
cdr3_nt: TGCGCCAGCAGCGGGACAGGGGGTTACACTGAAGCTTTCTTT
cdr3_aa: CASSGTGGYTEAFF

j_call: TRBJ1-2
d_call: .
clone_size: .
v_call: TRBV6-5
cdr3_nt: TGTGCCAGCAGTCACCCCGGACAGAACCACTATGGCTACACCTTC
cdr3_aa: CASSHPGQNHYGYTF

j_call: TRBJ1-2
d_call: .
clone_size: .
v_call: TRBV10-2
cdr3_nt: TGCGCCAGCAGAGAAACAGGGCTTGGCTACACCTTC
cdr3_aa: CASRETGLGYTF

j_call: TRBJ2-4
d_call: .
clone_size: .
v_call: TRBV11-2
cdr3_nt: TGTGCCAGCAGCTCAGGAAAAAACATTCAGTACTTC
cdr3_aa: CASSSGKNIQYF

j_call: TRBJ2-3
d_call: .
clone_size: .
v_call: TRBV19
cdr3_nt: TGTGCCAGTAGTATAACGGGGGCGCGCACAGATACGCAGTATTTT
cdr3_aa: CASSITGARTDTQYF

j_call: TRBJ1-2
d_call: .
clone_size: .
v_call: TRBV29-1
cdr3_nt: TGCAGCGTTTTTGACGGACAAGCTAACTATGGCTACACCTTC
cdr3_aa: CSVFDGQANYGYTF

j_call: TRBJ2-3
d_call: .
clone_size: .
v_call: TRBV10-1
cdr3_nt: TGCGCCAGCAGTGAGCGTAGGAGAGCAAGCGGTCGCACAGATACGCAGTATTTT
cdr3_aa: CASSERRRASGRTDTQYF

j_call: TRBJ1-5
d_call: .
clone_size: .
v_call: TRBV7-7
cdr3_nt: TGTGCTAGCAGCTTAGATCGAGATCAGCCCCAGCATTTT
cdr3_aa: CASSLDRDQPQHF

j_call: TRBJ1-3
d_call: .
clone_size: .
v_call: TRBV19
cdr3_nt: TGTGCCAGTTCGTATCAGCAGGGAAACACCATATATTTT
cdr3_aa: CASSYQQGNTIYF

j_call: TRBJ2-7
d_call: .
clone_size: .
v_call: TRBV5-1
cdr3_nt: TGCGCCAGCAGCGAGGCGTACGAGCAGTACTTC
cdr3_aa: CASSEAYEQYF

j_call: TRBJ1-1
d_call: .
clone_size: .
v_call: TRBV5-1
cdr3_nt: TGCGCCAGCAGCTTGGTCGAAGTTATGAACACTGAAGCTTTCTTT
cdr3_aa: CASSLVEVMNTEAFF

j_call: TRBJ1-1
d_call: .
clone_size: .
v_call: TRBV11-2
cdr3_nt: TGTGCCAGCAGCTTAGTATTAACCAGACCCGGTGGCACTGAAGCTTTCTTT
cdr3_aa: CASSLVLTRPGGTEAFF

j_call: TRBJ2-2
d_call: TRBD1
clone_size: .
v_call: TRBV4-1
cdr3_nt: TGCGCCAGCAGCCAAGACTCGACAGGGTTGGGACCCACCGGGGAGCTGTTTTTT
cdr3_aa: CASSQDSTGLGPTGELFF

j_call: TRBJ1-3
d_call: .
clone_size: .
v_call: TRBV29-1
cdr3_nt: TGCAGCGTTGAGGGGGTAGCTGGAAACACCATATATTTT
cdr3_aa: CSVEGVAGNTIYF

j_call: TRBJ2-1
d_call: .
clone_size: .
v_call: TRBV25-1
cdr3_nt: TGTGCCAGCAGTGTTGCGGGGAACGGGGACAATGAGCAGTTCTTC
cdr3_aa: CASSVAGNGDNEQFF

j_call: TRBJ2-2
d_call: .
clone_size: .
v_call: TRBV9
cdr3_nt: TGTGCCAGCAGCGTGCCCCTTGAGGGCGCCGGCACCGGGGAGCTGTTTTTT
cdr3_aa: CASSVPLEGAGTGELFF

j_call: TRBJ1-1
d_call: .
clone_size: .
v_call: TRBV14
cdr3_nt: TGTGCCAGCAGCCAACCGGGCACTGAAGCTTTCTTT
cdr3_aa: CASSQPGTEAFF

j_call: TRBJ1-2
d_call: .
clone_size: .
v_call: TRBV12-3/TRBV12-4
cdr3_nt: TGTGCCAGCAGTTTAAGAATGGGCTACACCTTC
cdr3_aa: CASSLRMGYTF

j_call: TRBJ1-1
d_call: .
clone_size: .
v_call: TRBV12-3/TRBV12-4
cdr3_nt: TGTGCCAGCAATTTGGGGCTGAACACTGAAGCTTTCTTT
cdr3_aa: CASNLGLNTEAFF